The clone carrying this T cell receptor beta chain has just a few counts. Original analysis: Cell counts per sample came from amplifying reference gene primers. This table comes from immunoSEQ multiplex PCR, and its TCRdb copy is limited to in-frame clones, with some not included. The D gene and trimming were derived from the DNA, and the V and J assignments and clone size from that table. The sample has about 120,000 clones, roughly four fifths seen once. The sample is drawn from a study of blood T cell repertoires in COVID-19. Study background: COVID-19 samples, acute and convalescent, were from the United States, Italy and Spain. T cells, B-cell-depleted T cells, or PBMCs provided the cDNA or gDNA that served as material.

Germline CDR1 is GTSNPN and CDR2 is SVGIG (reference sequence). The CDR3 totals 13 residues. Trimming removed 3 bases from V and 4 bases from J, with 12 bases in between. Sequencing was done on a sample of peripheral blood. The sequence was collected from a woman aged 70-85 years with acute or convalescent COVID-19. The chain has TRBV30 and TRBJ1-2; no clear D gene. In nucleotides, the CDR3 is TGTGCCTGGAGCCAGCGAGGGCCCTATGGCTACACCTTC. Its translation is CAWSQRGPYGYTF. Using reference TRBV30 and TRBJ1-2 for the parts outside the CDR3, the full variable domain is SQTIHQWPATLVQPVGSPLSLECTVEGTSNPNLYWYRQAAGRGLQLLFYSVGIGQISSEVPQNLSASRPQDRQFILSSKKLLLSDSGFYLCAWSQRGPYGYTFGSGTRLTVV.